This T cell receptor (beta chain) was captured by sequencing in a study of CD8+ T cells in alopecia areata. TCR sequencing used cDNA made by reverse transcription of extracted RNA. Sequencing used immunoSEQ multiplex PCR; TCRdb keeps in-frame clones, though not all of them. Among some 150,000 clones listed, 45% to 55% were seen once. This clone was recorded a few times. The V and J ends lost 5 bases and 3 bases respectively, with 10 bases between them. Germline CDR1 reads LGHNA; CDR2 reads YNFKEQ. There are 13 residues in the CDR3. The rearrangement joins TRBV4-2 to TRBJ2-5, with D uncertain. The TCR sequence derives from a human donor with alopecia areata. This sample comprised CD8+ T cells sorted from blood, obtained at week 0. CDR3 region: CASSERLEETQYF. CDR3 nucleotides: TGTGCCAGCAGCGAAAGACTGGAAGAGACCCAGTACTTC.